The clone carrying this T cell receptor (beta chain) was found a few times. As yet, its antigen is unknown. This record comes from a study of T cells in Graves' hyperthyroidism and ophthalmopathy. Graves' hyperthyroidism without ophthalmopathy progression within 18 months was termed stable. The CDR3 extends over 15 amino acids. Per the germline V gene, CDR1 is SEHNR and CDR2 is FQNEAQ (reference sequence). Study conclusions and caveats: Most thyroid clonotypes expanded above 0.001 appeared in blood too.

Amplified TCR beta CDR3 regions derived from RNA transcripts. HTBI primers were used for first-round RT-PCR of the TCR CDR3. From the multiplex PCR reads, TCRdb called clonotypes with MiXCR, one entry per CDR3 protein. The data show a few hundred thousand distinct CDR3 sequences, more than 45% seen once. This chain connects TRBV7-9 to TRBJ2-7; no clear D gene. The J call may be faulty, since TRBJ2-1 better matches the DNA end. Material for sequencing was peripheral blood or thyroid tissue (not recorded which). This receptor was obtained from a woman under 30 with Graves' hyperthyroidism. CDR3 in DNA: TGTGCCAGCAGCTTACCCGCTTTTGCTAACAATGAGCAGTTCTTC. This codes for CASSLPAFANNEQFF.